The 14 T cell receptor beta chains below all came from one sample that was sequenced in a study of CD8 T cells in Susac syndrome. When the RNA was reverse transcribed, random hexamers were used with an input of about 0.5 to 1 ug. Each CDR3 protein gets one entry after TCRdb re-called the immunoSEQ multiplex PCR reads with MiXCR. The table has about 130,000 distinct CDR3 sequences, approximately 94% seen once. Material: CD4+ T cells from PBMCs. All receptors come from a human donor with multiple sclerosis.

This chain links TRBV10-3 with TRBJ2-7; D is undetermined. The length of the CDR3 is 13 residues. Looked up from germline, CDR1 is ENHRY and CDR2 is SYGVKD. The V and J ends lost 8 bases and 3 bases respectively, with 14 bases between them. CDR3 in DNA: TGTGCCATCGGGGATCAAGTTGGCTACGAGCAGTACTTC. It yields the protein CAIGDQVGYEQYF.

The chain combines TRBV19 with TRBJ1-1, with D possibly TRBD1 on 6 matching bases. Germline CDR1 LNHDA, CDR2 SQIVND (reference sequence). The CDR3 loop spans 13 amino acids. V gave up 5 bases and J gave up 3 bases, with 10 bases separating them. The CDR3 DNA is TGTGCCAGTAGTCGGGACATCTACACTGAAGCTTTCTTT. It codes for CASSRDIYTEAFF.

This clonotype came up once. This chain connects TRBV4-2 to TRBJ2-7; D is ambiguous. This CDR3 is 13 amino acids long. CDR1 is LGHNA, CDR2 YNFKEQ, per germline. The germline V and J ends were trimmed by 0 bases and 7 bases, with 10 bases remaining between them. The CDR3 sequence: CASSQEALREQYF. For the CDR3, the DNA is TGTGCCAGCAGCCAAGAGGCACTGAGAGAGCAGTACTTC.

The chain has TRBV14 and TRBJ1-1; D unclear. CDR3 length equals 18 residues. Trimming took off 1 base at V and 3 bases at J, with 21 bases between the two ends. The germline CDR1 and CDR2 sequences are SGHDN and FVKESK. CDR3 DNA: TGTGCCAGCAGCCAAGTCGGGGTTTGGGGTTATCGGGACACTGAAGCTTTCTTT. Residues: CASSQVGVWGYRDTEAFF.

The J gene is TRBJ1-2, the V gene TRBV6-1, with D maybe TRBD1 (6 bases). V lost 1 base and J lost 1, with 16 bases in between. CDR1 and CDR2 (germline): MNHNS, SASEGT. The CDR3 runs to 17 residues. CDR3 in DNA: TGTGCCAGCAGTGAAGGGGGCAGGGGTCCACATAACTATGGCTACACCTTC. It is translated as CASSEGGRGPHNYGYTF.

With respect to this clonotype: Germline and junction disagree at one end, which may indicate a read error. The chain uses TRBV3-1 and TRBJ2-7; 10 bases line up with TRBD2. Germline assignment: CDR1 LGHDT and CDR2 YNNKEL (reference sequence). The CDR3 has 15 amino acids. CDR3 sequence reads: CASSHSGVAGGPQNF. CDR3 sequence (DNA): TGTGCCAGCAGCCATTCCGGGGTAGCGGGGGGACCACAGAACTTC.

The chain links TRBV2 to TRBJ2-7; D gene unclear. Germline V gene data show CDR1 as SNHLY and CDR2 as FYNNEI. Trimming stripped 2 bases from V and 4 bases from J, with 9 bases between. The CDR3 loop spans 13 amino acids. CDR3 nucleotide sequence: TGTGCCAGCAGTGAACGGTCCGAATACGAGCAGTACTTC. Encoded protein: CASSERSEYEQYF.

This rearrangement joins TRBV2 to TRBJ1-5; D might be TRBD1 (6 bases). This CDR3 has 17 residues. The V end was cut by 1 base, the J end by 7 bases, with 20 bases between. In germline, CDR1 is SNHLY, CDR2 FYNNEI. The CDR3 region has the DNA TGTGCCAGCAGTGAAGGGGCCAGCGGGGGTAGGGGGCAGCCCCAGCATTTT. It translates to CASSEGASGGRGQPQHF.

V usage is TRBV7-6 and J usage is TRBJ2-2; D may be TRBD2 (5 bases). Germline V gene lookup returns CDR1 SGHVS and CDR2 FNYEAQ. The CDR3 runs to 16 residues. V lost 2 bases and J lost 4, with 14 bases in between. The CDR3 sequence: CASSLPPTAGTGELFF. The CDR3 DNA reads as TGTGCCAGCAGCTTACCGCCTACTGCGGGCACCGGGGAGCTGTTTTTT.

The chain recombines TRBV15 with TRBJ1-1; weak D call: TRBD1 (6 bases). The CDR3 has 15 residues. Germline V gives CDR1 LNHNV, CDR2 YYDKDF (reference sequence). V was trimmed by 6 bases and J by 2 bases, leaving 16 bases between them. CDR3 coding DNA: TGTGCCACCAGTGGGGGGCTATTGATTAACACTGAAGCTTTCTTT. Its protein is CATSGGLLINTEAFF.

This sequence joins TRBV2 and TRBJ1-3, with D unclear. Germline CDR1 reads SNHLY; CDR2 reads FYNNEI. Between the trimmed V and J ends, which lost 2 bases and 4 bases, there was a span of 3 bases. The CDR3 length is 12 residues. CDR3 sequence (DNA): TGTGCCAGCAGTGAAACCGGAAACACCATATATTTT. Translating gives CASSETGNTIYF.

This clonotype is a singleton in its sample. The J gene is TRBJ2-7, the V gene TRBV5-6; D is possibly TRBD1 or TRBD2 (6 bases each). This CDR3 region has 11 residues. The germline CDR1 and CDR2 sequences are SGHDT and YYEEEE. V was trimmed by 3 bases and J by 7 bases, leaving 8 bases between them. CDR3 in amino acids: CASSWRGEQYF. CDR3 nucleotide sequence: TGTGCCAGCAGCTGGAGGGGGGAGCAGTACTTC.

This sequence joins TRBV4-1 and TRBJ1-2; perhaps TRBD1 as D (5 bases). The CDR3 has 16 amino acids. V lost 2 bases and J 4 bases, leaving 17 bases between the germline ends. Germline V gene sequence: CDR1 MGHRA, CDR2 YSYEKL. The CDR3 sequence: CASSQIPSPRAYGYTF. The CDR3 DNA follows: TGCGCCAGCAGCCAAATCCCCTCGCCCAGGGCCTATGGCTACACCTTC.

About this clonotype: Relative to the germline gene, one junction end is altered; a read error may explain this. V is TRBV20-1 and J is TRBJ2-2; perhaps TRBD2 as D (7 bases). The germline CDR1 and CDR2 sequences are DFQATT and SNEGSKA (reference sequence). The CDR3 extends over 14 amino acids. CDR3 region: CSAGRGANTGELFF. As DNA, the CDR3 is TGCAGTGCCGGCCGGGGGGCGAATACCGGGGAGCTGTTTTTT.